The sequence of this T cell receptor (beta chain) was determined in a study of low-dose radiotherapy and immunotherapy resistance in tumors. For the study at large: The patients were given nivolumab 240 mg every two weeks and ipilimumab 1 mg/kg every six weeks, through an intravenous route. Dosing of intravenous cyclophosphamide at 200 mg/m2 occurred every two weeks and took place one day prior to radiation and immunotherapy.

This clonotype was seen more than once but under ten times. cDNA synthesis used a TRAV/TRBV-specific primer set for both chains. Over roughly 19 PCR cycles, TCRs were amplified from a constant-region primer and V-primer adapter. In vitro transcription served to amplify the mRNA that had been isolated. Each CDR3 protein is one row after TCRdb ran MiXCR on the reads. The sample records about 60,000 distinct CDR3 sequences, less than 25% being singletons. Time point of the sample: before trial treatment. The sequencing here drew on PBMCs, taken before treatment. This clonotype was obtained from a male donor with prostate cancer.

CDR3 nucleotide sequence: TGTGCCAGCAGCCCGAGACGACTAGCGGGCCTGTCGTCCTACAATGAGCAGTTCTTC. Translation: CASSPRRLAGLSSYNEQFF. The chain has TRBV7-2 and TRBJ2-1; TRBD2 matches 10 bases. V lost 5 bases, J lost 1 base, and 14 bases stayed unmatched. CDR3 size: 19 residues. The germline V gene encodes CDR1 SGHTA and CDR2 FQGNSA.